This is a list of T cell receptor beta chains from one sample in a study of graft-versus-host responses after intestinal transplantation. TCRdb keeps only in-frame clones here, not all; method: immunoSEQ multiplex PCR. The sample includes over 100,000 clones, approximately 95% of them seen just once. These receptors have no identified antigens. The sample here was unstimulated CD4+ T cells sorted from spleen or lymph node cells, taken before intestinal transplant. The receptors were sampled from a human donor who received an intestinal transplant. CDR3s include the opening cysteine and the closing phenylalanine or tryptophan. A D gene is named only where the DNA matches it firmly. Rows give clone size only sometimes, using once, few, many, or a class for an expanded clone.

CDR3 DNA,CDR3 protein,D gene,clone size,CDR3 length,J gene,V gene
TGCGCCAGCAGCCCTGACAGGTTCGACGAGCAGTACTTC,CASSPDRFDEQYF,.,.,13,TRBJ2-7,TRBV5-1
TGTGCCAGCGGCTTCGCCGGGACAGGGAAAGGACAGCCCCAGCATTTT,CASGFAGTGKGQPQHF,TRBD1,.,16,TRBJ1-5,TRBV28
TGCGCCAGCAGCTCCCTAGGGAACGAGCAGTACTTC,CASSSLGNEQYF,.,.,12,TRBJ2-7,TRBV5-1
TGTGCCAGCAGTGAAGCCCCACGGGGAGAAGAGACCCAGTACTTC,CASSEAPRGEETQYF,.,.,15,TRBJ2-5,TRBV2
TGTGCCAGCAGTTTACGTGCCGTCGGGGGGAGCCCCAACAAGAACTATGGCTACACCTTC,CASSLRAVGGSPNKNYGYTF,.,.,20,TRBJ1-2,TRBV27
TGTGCCAGCAGGGGATTTATCGGCGGGGAGCTGTTTTTT,CASRGFIGGELFF,.,.,13,TRBJ2-2,TRBV6-5
TGTGCCAGCAGCTTTAGGGCCGCGAAGGCCAAACACTACGAGCAGTACTTC,CASSFRAAKAKHYEQYF,.,.,17,TRBJ2-7,TRBV11-2
TGTGCCAGCAGCCCTTCGGCTAGTGGGTACAATGAGCAGTTCTTC,CASSPSASGYNEQFF,.,.,15,TRBJ2-1,TRBV7-9
TGTGCCCCTTGTTTTGGCGGGAGTAGCTCCTACAATGAGCAGTTCTTC,CAPCFGGSSSYNEQFF,TRBD2,.,16,TRBJ2-1,TRBV7-7
TGTGCCAGCAGCAGAGGGGACGGTACCGCGCAGTACTTC,CASSRGDGTAQYF,.,.,13,TRBJ2-7,TRBV11-3
TGTGCCAGCGGAACCGGGGCTAGCGGCCCTCTGAATGAGCAGTTCTTC,CASGTGASGPLNEQFF,TRBD2,.,16,TRBJ2-1,TRBV28
TGTGCCAGCGCAAGGGCGAACACTGAAGCTTTCTTT,CASARANTEAFF,.,.,12,TRBJ1-1,TRBV7-2
TGTGCCAGCAGTTACGAGGGGCTCCCGGGCAATGAGCAGTTCTTC,CASSYEGLPGNEQFF,.,.,15,TRBJ2-1,TRBV6-5
TGTGCCAGCACCCGGGTAAGGGTAGCGACCACCGGGGAGCTGTTTTTT,CASTRVRVATTGELFF,.,.,16,TRBJ2-2,TRBV27
TGCGCCAGCAGCGAGGGACAGGGCCAAGAGACCCAGTACTTC,CASSEGQGQETQYF,TRBD1,.,14,TRBJ2-5,TRBV5-1
TGTGCCAGCAGTGAAGGCGCGGGAGCGGAGACCCAGTACTTC,CASSEGAGAETQYF,TRBD2,.,14,TRBJ2-5,TRBV6-1
TGCGCCAGCAGGGCAGGCGCCTACGAGCAGTACTTC,CASRAGAYEQYF,.,.,12,TRBJ2-7,TRBV10-2
TGTGCCAGCAGCTTACGAGCGGGGGAATACAATGAGCAGTTCTTC,CASSLRAGEYNEQFF,TRBD2,once,15,TRBJ2-1,TRBV7-2
TGTGCCAGCAGTTCCTACCGACAGTCTGTGGATGGCTACACCTTC,CASSSYRQSVDGYTF,.,.,15,TRBJ1-2,TRBV28
TGTGCCAGCAAACTTGGACAGGGACGACAGCCCCAGCATTTT,CASKLGQGRQPQHF,TRBD1,.,14,TRBJ1-5,TRBV6-5
TGTGCCAGCAGCCGTTTCAGCGGGACTGGCTACGAGCAGTACTTC,CASSRFSGTGYEQYF,TRBD2,.,15,TRBJ2-7,TRBV4-2
TGTGCCAGCAGCTTAGAAGGGCTAGTTAGCCCTGAGCAGTTCTTC,CASSLEGLVSPEQFF,.,.,15,TRBJ2-1,TRBV7-2
TGCGCCAGCAGTGAGTTGAGGGGTTGGCCCCAGCATTTT,CASSELRGWPQHF,.,.,13,TRBJ1-5,TRBV10-2
TGTGCCAGCAGCACATCCCTGGCAGGGGACGGCTACACCTTC,CASSTSLAGDGYTF,.,.,14,TRBJ1-2,TRBV21-1
TGCGCCAGCGCTACCCTGACCGTGGTCGGTGAGCAGTTCTTC,CASATLTVVGEQFF,.,.,14,TRBJ2-1,TRBV4-1
TGTGCCAGCAGTTCCCAGGGCCCGACGCGGGAGCAGTACTTC,CASSSQGPTREQYF,.,.,14,TRBJ2-7,TRBV27
TGCGCCAGCAGTGCCTCCTCAGGAGACAGCAAAAACATTCAGTACTTC,CASSASSGDSKNIQYF,.,.,16,TRBJ2-4,TRBV10-1
TGTGCCAGCAGCTGGGGACTTGGGGATGAGCAGTTCTTC,CASSWGLGDEQFF,.,.,13,TRBJ2-1,TRBV7-3
TGTGCCAGTACCGGGACAGGGGGCTCCAAAAACATTCAGTACTTC,CASTGTGGSKNIQYF,TRBD1,.,15,TRBJ2-4,TRBV2
TGTGCCAGTACCCCCACTCCCCCATCTCCAAATGAGCAGTTCTTC,CASTPTPPSPNEQFF,.,.,15,TRBJ2-1,TRBV19
TGTGCCAGCAGCTCTAATCGGTTAACCGGGGAGCTGTTTTTT,CASSSNRLTGELFF,.,.,14,TRBJ2-2,TRBV7-6
TGTGCCAGCAGTTCCGGGACAGCGCCTTTCTACGAGCAGTACTTC,CASSSGTAPFYEQYF,TRBD1,.,15,TRBJ2-7,TRBV28
TGTGCCAGCAGCCGGACAGGGAATAAGGATCAGCCCCAGCATTTT,CASSRTGNKDQPQHF,TRBD1,once,15,TRBJ1-5,TRBV6-5
TGTGCCAGCTCACCCCGAGGGCAGGTTTCGGGGGCCAACGTCCTGACTTTC,CASSPRGQVSGANVLTF,.,.,17,TRBJ2-6,TRBV18
TGTGCCTCCACCCACCCGGGCAGGTTGAATGAGCAGTTCTTC,CASTHPGRLNEQFF,.,.,14,TRBJ2-1,TRBV6-5
TGTGCCAGCAGTCCTCTGGGGATTAGCGGGAGTGTTACGCAGTATTTT,CASSPLGISGSVTQYF,TRBD2,.,16,TRBJ2-3,TRBV4-2
TGTGCCAGCCGGGACAGGGTCCGTTCCGGGGAGCTGTTTTTT,CASRDRVRSGELFF,TRBD1,.,14,TRBJ2-2,TRBV19
TGTGCCAGCAGCGCCCTGTACGAAAACATTCAGTACTTC,CASSALYENIQYF,.,.,13,TRBJ2-4,TRBV5-6
TGTGCCAGCAACCTCCCGGGACAGAGATCCTACGAGCAGTACTTC,CASNLPGQRSYEQYF,TRBD1,once,15,TRBJ2-7,TRBV7-8
TGCAGCGTTCTTCACTCCAGGGGTAACACTGAAGCTTTCTTT,CSVLHSRGNTEAFF,.,.,14,TRBJ1-1,TRBV29-1
TGTGCCAGTAGTATAGACCCCCGACGGGCGGATGGCTACACCTTC,CASSIDPRRADGYTF,.,.,15,TRBJ1-2,TRBV19
TGTGCCAGCAACCCAAGGTGGCTCCTCTACGAGCAGTACTTC,CASNPRWLLYEQYF,.,.,14,TRBJ2-7,TRBV6-5
TGTGCCAGCACTTCGGCACAGGGACGGACGCAGTATTTC,CASTSAQGRTQYF,.,.,13,TRBJ2-3,TRBV6-5
TGCAGCGTTGCCAGCGTAACAGATACGCAGTATTTT,CSVASVTDTQYF,.,.,12,TRBJ2-3,TRBV29-1
TGTGCCATCAGTGAACCCGGGACTAGCGGAAACAATGAGCAGTTCTTC,CAISEPGTSGNNEQFF,TRBD2,.,16,TRBJ2-1,TRBV10-3
TGCGCCAGCAGCCTCGGGCCAGGGAACACCGGGGAGCTGTTTTTT,CASSLGPGNTGELFF,.,.,15,TRBJ2-2,TRBV5-1
TGTGCCTGGAGTCTGGGGAACAGGGGGAATGAAGCTTTCTTT,CAWSLGNRGNEAFF,TRBD1,.,14,TRBJ1-1,TRBV30
TGTGCCAGTAGTGGGGGGACAGGTTACGAGTTGTATCAGCCCCAGCATTTT,CASSGGTGYELYQPQHF,TRBD1,few,17,TRBJ1-5,TRBV19
TGTGCCAGCAGCTTAGTGGGACTAGCAGCCTACGAGCAGTACTTC,CASSLVGLAAYEQYF,TRBD2,.,15,TRBJ2-7,TRBV7-2
TGTGCCAGCTCACCACTCGTTCAGGGGCAACTTATGAACACTGAAGCTTTCTTT,CASSPLVQGQLMNTEAFF,.,.,18,TRBJ1-1,TRBV18
TGTGCCAGCAGTTACGGGGGTCGGGAGCGGTTCACAGATACGCAGTATTTT,CASSYGGRERFTDTQYF,.,.,17,TRBJ2-3,TRBV6-7
TGTGCCAGCAGTTACCCCTCGTCGGGCGAGCAGTACTTC,CASSYPSSGEQYF,.,.,13,TRBJ2-7,TRBV7-2
TGTGCCAGCTCGAGAGGGGGGGGCCTCTACGAGCAGTACTTC,CASSRGGGLYEQYF,.,.,14,TRBJ2-7,TRBV18
TGTGCCTGGAGTGCCGGGACAGGGGAGGGAAACACCATATATTTT,CAWSAGTGEGNTIYF,TRBD1,few,15,TRBJ1-3,TRBV30
TGTGCCAGCAGTTTATCGACGAAAAGCAATCAGCCCCAGCATTTT,CASSLSTKSNQPQHF,.,few,15,TRBJ1-5,TRBV28
TGTGCCAGCAGTTCTTCTAGCTTCGACACCGGGGAGCTGTTTTTT,CASSSSSFDTGELFF,.,.,15,TRBJ2-2,TRBV28
TGTGCCAGCGCTTCGACAGATACGCAGTATTTT,CASASTDTQYF,.,once,11,TRBJ2-3,TRBV27
TGTGCCAGCAGCTTGACAGTAAGAGAGGGTGAAGCTTTCTTT,CASSLTVREGEAFF,.,.,14,TRBJ1-1,TRBV5-4
TGTGCCAGCAGTCCCTTGCGGGGCCCGGGCTACACCTTC,CASSPLRGPGYTF,.,.,13,TRBJ1-2,TRBV6-9